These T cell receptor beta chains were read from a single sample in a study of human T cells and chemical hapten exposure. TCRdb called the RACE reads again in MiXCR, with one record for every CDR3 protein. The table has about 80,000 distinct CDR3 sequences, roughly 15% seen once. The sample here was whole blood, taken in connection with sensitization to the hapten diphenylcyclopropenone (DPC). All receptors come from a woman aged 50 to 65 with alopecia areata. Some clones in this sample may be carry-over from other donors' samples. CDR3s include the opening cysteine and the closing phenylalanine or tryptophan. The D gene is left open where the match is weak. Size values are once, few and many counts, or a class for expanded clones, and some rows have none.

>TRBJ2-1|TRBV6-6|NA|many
TGTGCCAGCAGGGAACAGGGCATGGGCTACAATGAGCAGTTCTTC
CASREQGMGYNEQFF
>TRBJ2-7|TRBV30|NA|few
TGTGCCTGGAAGCTATCGGGGGACCAGTACTTC
CAWKLSGDQYF
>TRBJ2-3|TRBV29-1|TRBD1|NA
TGCAGCGTTGAAGATCCGTGGGACAGGGGGAACACAGATACGCAGTATTTT
CSVEDPWDRGNTDTQYF
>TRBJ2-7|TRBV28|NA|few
TGTGCCAGCTCAGGGCGTCCCCTCTACGAGCAGTACTTC
CASSGRPLYEQYF
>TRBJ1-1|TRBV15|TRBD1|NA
TGTGCCACCAGCAGGACAGGACAGGGGGAAACTGAAGCTTTCTTT
CATSRTGQGETEAFF
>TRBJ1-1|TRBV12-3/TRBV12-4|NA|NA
TGTGCCAGCAGCCCTCCCGGGGGGGTCGCTGAAGCTTTCTTT
CASSPPGGVAEAFF
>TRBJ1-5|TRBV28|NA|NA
TGTGCCAGCAGTTTTCTTAGGGAGGAACAGCCCCAGCATTTT
CASSFLREEQPQHF
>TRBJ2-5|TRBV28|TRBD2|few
TGTGCCAGCTCGATGAAGTGGGAGGGAGGAGAGACCCAGTACTTC
CASSMKWEGGETQYF
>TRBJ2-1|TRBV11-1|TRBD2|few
TGTGCCAGCAGCGACGCGGGGACTAGCGGGGTAGATGAGCAGTTCTTC
CASSDAGTSGVDEQFF
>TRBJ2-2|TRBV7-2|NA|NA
TGTGCCAGCAGCTTCGGGGAAACCGGGGAGCTGTTTTTT
CASSFGETGELFF
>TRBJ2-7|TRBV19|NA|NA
TGTGCCAGTAGTAAGGGGGTCCCGGACGAGCAGTACTTC
CASSKGVPDEQYF
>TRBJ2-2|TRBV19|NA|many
TGTGCCAGTAGTATCTTGGGCCCCGGGGAGCTGTTTTTT
CASSILGPGELFF
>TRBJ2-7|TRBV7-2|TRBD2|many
TGTGCCAGCAGCTTAGCTCGGGGGGAGGGCGTCGAGCAGTACTTC
CASSLARGEGVEQYF
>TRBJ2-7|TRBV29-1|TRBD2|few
TGCAGCGTTGGGGTCACTAGCGGGAAGACCGAGCAGTACTTC
CSVGVTSGKTEQYF
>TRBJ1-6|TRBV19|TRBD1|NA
TGTGCCAGTAGTATTCGGACAGGGGTAAATTCACCCCTCCACTTT
CASSIRTGVNSPLHF
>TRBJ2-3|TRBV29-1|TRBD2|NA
TGCAGCGTCGGGACTAGCGGGTTCACAGATACGCAGTATTTT
CSVGTSGFTDTQYF
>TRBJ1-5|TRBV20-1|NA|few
TGCAGTGCTAGAGTTAGTAATCAGCCCCAGCATTTT
CSARVSNQPQHF
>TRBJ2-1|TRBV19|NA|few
TGTGCCAGTAGCGTTCTCCGGGGGACCTACAATGAGCAGTTCTTC
CASSVLRGTYNEQFF
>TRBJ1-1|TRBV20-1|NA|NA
TGCAGTGTCCAGCCGAACACTGAAGCTTTCTTT
CSVQPNTEAFF
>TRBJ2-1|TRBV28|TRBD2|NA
TGTGCCAGCAGCGGGGGGGGAGTAAATCGCAATGAGCAGTTCTTC
CASSGGGVNRNEQFF
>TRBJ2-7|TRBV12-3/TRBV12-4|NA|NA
TGTGCCAGCAGTTTATTCGAGGGCGGAGGATACTACGAGCAGTACTTC
CASSLFEGGGYYEQYF
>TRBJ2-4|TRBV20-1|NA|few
TGCAGTGCTAGAGATTATGCGGGGGCGCGGGCCAAAAACATTCAGTACTTC
CSARDYAGARAKNIQYF
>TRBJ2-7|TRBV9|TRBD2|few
TGTGCCAGCAGCGCCGGGACTAGCGTCTACGAGCAGTACTTC
CASSAGTSVYEQYF